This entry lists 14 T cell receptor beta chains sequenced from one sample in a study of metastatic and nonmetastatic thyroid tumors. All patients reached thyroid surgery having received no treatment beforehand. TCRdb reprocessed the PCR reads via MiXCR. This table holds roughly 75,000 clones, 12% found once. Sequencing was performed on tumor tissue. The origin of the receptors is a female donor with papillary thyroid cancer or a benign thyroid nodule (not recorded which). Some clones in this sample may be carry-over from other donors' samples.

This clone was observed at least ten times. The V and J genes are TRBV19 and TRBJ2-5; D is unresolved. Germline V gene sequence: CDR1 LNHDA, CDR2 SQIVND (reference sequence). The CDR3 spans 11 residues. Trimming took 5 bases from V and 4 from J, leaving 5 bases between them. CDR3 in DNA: TGTGCCAGTAGTCCGGGAGAGACCCAGTACTTC. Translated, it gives CASSPGETQYF.

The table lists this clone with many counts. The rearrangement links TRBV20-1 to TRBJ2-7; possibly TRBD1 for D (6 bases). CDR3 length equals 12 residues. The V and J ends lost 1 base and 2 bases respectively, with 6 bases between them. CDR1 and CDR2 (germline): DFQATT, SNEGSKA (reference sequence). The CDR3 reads CSARGTAYEQYF. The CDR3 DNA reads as TGCAGTGCTAGAGGGACAGCCTACGAGCAGTACTTC.

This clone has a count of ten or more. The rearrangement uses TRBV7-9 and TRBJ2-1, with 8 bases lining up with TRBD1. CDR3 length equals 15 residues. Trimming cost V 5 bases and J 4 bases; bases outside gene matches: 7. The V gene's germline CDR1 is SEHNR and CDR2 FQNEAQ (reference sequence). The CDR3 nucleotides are TGTGCCAGCAGCAGGGAGGACAGGGATTACAATGAGCAGTTCTTC. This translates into CASSREDRDYNEQFF.

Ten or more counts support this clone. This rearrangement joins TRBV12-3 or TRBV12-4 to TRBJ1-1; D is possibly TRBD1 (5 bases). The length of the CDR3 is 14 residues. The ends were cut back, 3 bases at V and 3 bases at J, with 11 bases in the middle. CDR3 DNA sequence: TGTGCCAGCAGTTTGGTCAGGGTGGACACTGAAGCTTTCTTT. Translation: CASSLVRVDTEAFF.

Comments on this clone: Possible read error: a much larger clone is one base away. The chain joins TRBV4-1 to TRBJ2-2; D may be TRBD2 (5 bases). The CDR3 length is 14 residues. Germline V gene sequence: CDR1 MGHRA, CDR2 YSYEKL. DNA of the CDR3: TGCGCCAGCAGCCAAGGACTGAACACCGGGGAGCTGCTTTTT. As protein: CASSQGLNTGELLF.

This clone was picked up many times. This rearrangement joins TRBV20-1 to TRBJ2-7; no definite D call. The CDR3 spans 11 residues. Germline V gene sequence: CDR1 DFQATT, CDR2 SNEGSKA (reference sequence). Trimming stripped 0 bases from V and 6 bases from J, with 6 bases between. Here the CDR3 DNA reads TGCAGTGCTAGAGATCCCTTCGAGCAGTACTTC. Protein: CSARDPFEQYF.

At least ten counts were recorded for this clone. The CDR3 DNA reads TGTGCCACCTCACCCGCGGCTTACGAGCAGTACTTC. This sequence encodes CATSPAAYEQYF. The chain couples TRBV28 to TRBJ2-7; D uncertain. Germline V gene sequence: CDR1 MDHEN, CDR2 SYDVKM. The V gene lost 10 bases and the J gene lost 4 bases, with 14 bases spanning the gap. This CDR3 contains 12 residues.

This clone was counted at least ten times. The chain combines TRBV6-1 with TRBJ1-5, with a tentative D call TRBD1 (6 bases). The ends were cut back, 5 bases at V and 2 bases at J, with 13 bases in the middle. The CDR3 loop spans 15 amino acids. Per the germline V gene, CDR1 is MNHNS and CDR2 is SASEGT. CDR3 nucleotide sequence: TGTGCCAGCAGTCCCAGGGGAGGGGGCAATCAGCCCCAGCATTTT. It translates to CASSPRGGGNQPQHF.

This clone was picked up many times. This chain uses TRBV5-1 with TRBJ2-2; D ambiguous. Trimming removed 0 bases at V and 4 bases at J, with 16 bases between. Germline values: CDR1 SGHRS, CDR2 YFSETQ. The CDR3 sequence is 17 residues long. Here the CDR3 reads CASSLATVRVGTGELFF. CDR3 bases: TGCGCCAGCAGCTTGGCGACGGTTCGGGTTGGCACCGGGGAGCTGTTTTTT.

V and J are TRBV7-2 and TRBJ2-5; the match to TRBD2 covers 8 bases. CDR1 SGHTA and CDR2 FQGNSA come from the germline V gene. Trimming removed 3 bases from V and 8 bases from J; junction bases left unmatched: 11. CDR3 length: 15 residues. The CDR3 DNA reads TGTGCCAGCAGCTTCGTCGGGAGGGCCGTGGAAACCCAGTACTTC. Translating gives CASSFVGRAVETQYF. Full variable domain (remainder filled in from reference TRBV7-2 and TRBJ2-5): GAGVSQSPSNKVTEKGKDVELRCDPISGHTALYWYRQSLGQGLEFLIYFQGNSAPDKSGLPSDRFSAERTGGSVSTLTIQRTQQEDSAVYLCASSFVGRAVETQYFGPGTRLLVL.

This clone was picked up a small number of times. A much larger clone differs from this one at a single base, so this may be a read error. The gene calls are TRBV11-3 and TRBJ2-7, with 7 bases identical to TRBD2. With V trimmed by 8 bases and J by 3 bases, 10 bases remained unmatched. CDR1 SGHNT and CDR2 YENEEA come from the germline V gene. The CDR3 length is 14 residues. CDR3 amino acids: CASGSKTSYYEQYF. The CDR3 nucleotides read TGTGCCAGCGGCTCCAAGACTAGCTACTACGAGCAGTACTTC.

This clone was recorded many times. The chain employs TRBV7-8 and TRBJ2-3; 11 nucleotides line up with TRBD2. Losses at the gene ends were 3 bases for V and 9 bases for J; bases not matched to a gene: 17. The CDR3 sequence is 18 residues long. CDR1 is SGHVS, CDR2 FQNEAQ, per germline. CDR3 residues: CASSLRQIAGGRGGTQYF. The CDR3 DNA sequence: TGTGCCAGCAGCTTGCGACAGATAGCGGGAGGGCGCGGGGGGACGCAGTATTTT.

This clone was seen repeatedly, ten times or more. The CDR3 reads CASSPPGNEKLFF. CDR3 DNA sequence: TGTGCCAGCAGTCCCCCGGGTAATGAAAAACTGTTTTTT. V usage is TRBV12-3 or TRBV12-4 and J usage is TRBJ1-4; D is uncertain. The CDR3 is made up of 13 amino acids. V lost 5 bases to trimming and J lost 4 bases, with 8 bases between them.

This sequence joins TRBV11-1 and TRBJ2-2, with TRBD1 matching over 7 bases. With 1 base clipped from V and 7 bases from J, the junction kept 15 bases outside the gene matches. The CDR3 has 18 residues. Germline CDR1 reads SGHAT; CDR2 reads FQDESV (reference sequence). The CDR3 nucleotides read TGTGCCAGCAGCTTAGTTCGTCGGGACAGAACACTATACGGGGAGCTGTTTTTT. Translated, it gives CASSLVRRDRTLYGELFF.